The 15 T cell receptor beta chains listed next were all sequenced from one sample in a study of vaccination effects on CD4 cells after COVID-19. Antigen-specific CD4+ T cell clonotypes were called by their expansion after viral peptide-pool culture in ViraFEST. Scientists isolated CD4+ T cells after a roughly 10-day culture period ended. As their vaccination, participants received two doses of either BNT162b2 or mRNA-1273. These TCRs are of unknown antigen specificity. The assay was immunoSEQ multiplex PCR, and TCRdb's table has in-frame clones only and misses some. Here the sample spans under 30,000 clones, around 74% being singletons. Sequencing used CD4+ T cells from PBMCs cultured with HCoV-OC43 spike peptides, obtained after COVID-19 vaccination. The subset is: HCoV-OC43 spike overlapping peptide pool stimulation. Receptors originate from a human donor who received a COVID-19 vaccine.

The rearrangement links TRBV19 to TRBJ1-6; D ambiguous. V lost 7 bases and J lost 10, with 14 bases in between. Looked up from germline, CDR1 is LNHDA and CDR2 is SQIVND (reference sequence). The CDR3 consists of 13 residues. This chain's CDR3 is CASNGRRWSPLHF. In DNA, the CDR3 is TGTGCCAGTAATGGCAGAAGGTGGTCACCCCTCCACTTT. Combining the CDR3 with reference TRBV19 and TRBJ1-6 gives the whole variable domain DGGITQSPKYLFRKEGQNVTLSCEQNLNHDAMYWYRQDPGQGLRLIYYSQIVNDFQKGDIAEGYSVSREKKESFPLTVTSAQKNPTAFYLCASNGRRWSPLHFGNGTRLTVT.

The chain combines TRBV7-2 with TRBJ1-1; D gene uncertain. Germline V gives CDR1 SGHTA, CDR2 FQGNSA. The CDR3 is made up of 13 amino acids. Trimming removed 4 bases at V and 1 base at J, with 7 bases between. CDR3 sequence (DNA): TGTGCCAGCAGCTCATGGAGGAACACTGAAGCTTTCTTT. Its protein is CASSSWRNTEAFF.

CDR3 sequence (DNA): TGTGCCAGCAGCCTTAAAAGCAATCAGCCCCAGCATTTT. Its protein is CASSLKSNQPQHF. The V gene is TRBV12-3 or TRBV12-4, the J gene TRBJ1-5; D gene unclear. The CDR3 runs to 13 residues. V was pared by 6 bases and J by 1 base, with 7 bases between.

This clone has just a few counts. The V call is TRBV13, the J call TRBJ2-2; D possibly corresponds to TRBD2 (6 bases). CDR3 length equals 13 residues. CDR1 is PRHDT, CDR2 FYEKMQ, per germline (reference sequence). V lost 5 bases, J lost 6 bases, and 10 bases lay in between. The CDR3 region is CASSRLVSGELFF. DNA of the CDR3: TGTGCCAGCAGCCGACTAGTTTCCGGGGAGCTGTTTTTT.

This chain connects TRBV6-5 to TRBJ1-1; D is possibly TRBD1 (5 bases). Germline CDR1 MNHEY, CDR2 SVGAGI. V lost 8 bases and J lost 1, with 11 bases in between. The CDR3 contains 13 residues. The DNA for the CDR3 is TGTGCCAGCGAGTCAGGGAGGAACACTGAAGCTTTCTTT. This sequence encodes CASESGRNTEAFF.

The J gene is TRBJ2-1, the V gene TRBV29-1; 14 nucleotides agree with TRBD2. In germline, CDR1 is SQVTM, CDR2 ANQGSEA. J lost 2 bases, V lost 7 bases, and 10 bases had no gene match. This CDR3 has 17 residues. The CDR3 sequence: CSAVGGLAGVPYNEQFF. As DNA, the CDR3 is TGCAGCGCAGTGGGGGGACTAGCGGGAGTCCCCTACAATGAGCAGTTCTTC.

This clone was seen a handful of times. This chain connects TRBV10-1 to TRBJ1-5; maybe TRBD1 (6 bases). The germline CDR1 and CDR2 sequences are WNHNN and SYGVQD (reference sequence). The CDR3 is 15 residues long. Trimming removed 5 bases at V and 0 bases at J, with 11 bases between. The CDR3 DNA is TGCGCCAGCAGTCGGGACACCGATAGCAATCAGCCCCAGCATTTT. Its protein is CASSRDTDSNQPQHF.

This clone was detected only once. The V call is TRBV3-1 (or the pseudogene TRBV3-2), the J call TRBJ2-5, with D uncertain. The germline V and J ends were trimmed by 9 bases and 0 bases, with 11 bases remaining between them. The V gene's germline CDR1 is LGHDT and CDR2 YNNKEL (reference sequence). The CDR3 runs to 13 residues. CDR3 sequence: CASCANHQETQYF. DNA of the CDR3: TGTGCCAGTTGTGCGAACCACCAAGAGACCCAGTACTTC.

This chain uses TRBV5-5 with TRBJ1-2; unclear D gene. Germline loops: CDR1 SGHKS, CDR2 YYEKEE (reference sequence). The CDR3 runs 15 residues. Trimming pared 6 bases from V and 1 base from J, leaving 16 bases between. The CDR3 protein is CASIRTVGINYGYTF. The CDR3, as DNA: TGTGCCAGCATCAGAACCGTAGGAATTAACTATGGCTACACCTTC.

The rearrangement links TRBV19 to TRBJ1-1; D might be TRBD1 (6 bases). Germline V gene data show CDR1 as LNHDA and CDR2 as SQIVND (reference sequence). The CDR3 has 14 amino acids. Deletions cut 5 bases from V and 5 bases from J, with 15 bases between. The CDR3 loop is CASSSQGGQTEAFF. The CDR3 region has the DNA TGTGCCAGTAGTTCACAGGGAGGTCAAACTGAAGCTTTCTTT.

Details on this clone: Other DNA sequences in the same sample also yield this CDR3. The V call is TRBV24-1, the J call TRBJ1-1; D is perhaps TRBD1 (6 bases). The V end was cut by 3 bases, the J end by 8 bases, with 9 bases between. CDR3 length: 12 amino acids. CDR1 is KGHDR, CDR2 SFDVKD, per germline. The CDR3 sequence: CATSDSDREAFF. CDR3 bases: TGTGCCACCAGTGATAGTGACAGGGAAGCTTTCTTT.

This chain joins TRBV5-1 and TRBJ1-3; the D is unclear. The CDR3 is 15 amino acids. V was shortened by 4 bases and J by 0 bases, with 11 bases between the two germline ends. CDR1 is SGHRS, CDR2 YFSETQ, per germline. The CDR3 spells CASSMTESSGNTIYF. CDR3 DNA: TGCGCCAGCAGCATGACGGAGAGCTCTGGAAACACCATATATTTT.

This clone was seen only a few times. J is TRBJ2-5 and V is TRBV5-4, with D unresolved. The V end was cut by 4 bases, the J end by 4 bases, with 20 bases between. The CDR3 consists of 16 residues. CDR1 is SGHNT and CDR2 is YYREEE in the germline V gene (reference sequence). CDR3 sequence reads: CASSPNPRDIGETQYF. CDR3 DNA: TGTGCCAGCAGCCCGAATCCCCGCGACATAGGAGAGACCCAGTACTTC.

This clone appeared a few times. The CDR3: CASSLGVGTGVSGANVLTF. Here the CDR3 DNA reads TGTGCCAGCAGCTTAGGGGTTGGGACAGGGGTGAGTGGGGCCAACGTCCTGACTTTC. This chain connects TRBV7-9 to TRBJ2-6; 10 bases match TRBD1. After removal of 1 base from V and 3 bases from J, the junction contained 9 bases not matched to a gene. The CDR3 totals 19 residues. The germline gives CDR1 SEHNR, CDR2 FQNEAQ (reference sequence). Looking up the rest from reference TRBV7-9 and TRBJ2-6 gives the full variable domain: DTGVSQNPRHKITKRGQNVTFRCDPISEHNRLYWYRQTLGQGPEFLTYFQNEAQLEKSRLLSDRFSAERPKGSFSTLEIQRTEQGDSAMYLCASSLGVGTGVSGANVLTFGAGSRLTVL.

The CDR3 nucleotides read TGCGCCAGCAGTGAGTTTCCAAACACTGAAGCTTTCTTT. It is translated as CASSEFPNTEAFF. The V gene is TRBV10-1, the J gene TRBJ1-1; D unresolved. This CDR3 is built from 13 residues. Per the germline V gene, CDR1 is WNHNN and CDR2 is SYGVQD (reference sequence). The V and J ends lost 1 base and 2 bases respectively, with 5 bases between them.